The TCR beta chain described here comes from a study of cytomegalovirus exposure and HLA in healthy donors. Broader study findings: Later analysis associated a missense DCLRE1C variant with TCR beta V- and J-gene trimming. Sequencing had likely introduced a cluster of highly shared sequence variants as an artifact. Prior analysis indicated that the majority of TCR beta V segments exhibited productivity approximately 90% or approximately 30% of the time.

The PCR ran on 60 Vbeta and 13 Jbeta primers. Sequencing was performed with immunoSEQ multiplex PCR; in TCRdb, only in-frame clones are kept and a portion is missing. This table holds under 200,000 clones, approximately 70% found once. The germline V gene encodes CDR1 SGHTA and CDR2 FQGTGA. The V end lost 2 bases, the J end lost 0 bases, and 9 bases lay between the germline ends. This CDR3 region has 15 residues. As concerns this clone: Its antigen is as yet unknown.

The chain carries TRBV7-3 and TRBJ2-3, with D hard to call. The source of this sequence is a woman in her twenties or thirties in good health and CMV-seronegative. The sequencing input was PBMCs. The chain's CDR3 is CASSLQRTSTDTQYF. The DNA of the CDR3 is TGTGCCAGCAGCTTACAGCGAACTAGCACAGATACGCAGTATTTT.